These T cell receptor beta chains were read from a single sample in a study of shared clonotypes between healthy human individuals. Produced via immunoSEQ multiplex PCR; TCRdb's table is partial and in-frame only. The sample yields roughly 1.5 million clones, 95% to 99% seen once. Sequencing input: naive CD4+ T cells sorted from blood. The receptors were gathered from a man under 40 in good health. Both conserved end residues are part of each CDR3. Each record gives: J gene, V gene, CDR3 protein.

J: TRBJ2-1; V: TRBV7-9; CDR3: CASSFTTTYNEQFF
J: TRBJ2-1; V: TRBV9; CDR3: CASSVKRDSYNEQFF
J: TRBJ2-3; V: TRBV11-2; CDR3: CASSLVAGQGGDTQYF
J: TRBJ2-1; V: TRBV29-1; CDR3: CSVERTRDNEQFF
J: TRBJ2-7; V: TRBV7-8; CDR3: CASSSSRTGTGGAYEQYF
J: TRBJ2-7; V: TRBV11-2; CDR3: CASSLGAARQAYEQYF
J: TRBJ1-5; V: TRBV5-5; CDR3: CASSSIYRDRVPQPQHF
J: TRBJ2-4; V: TRBV28; CDR3: CASSLGRPVGFQENIQYF
J: TRBJ2-2; V: TRBV9; CDR3: CASSVAQGVGELFF
J: TRBJ2-5; V: TRBV27; CDR3: CASSLGLGAPRNF
J: TRBJ2-7; V: TRBV10-2; CDR3: CASSRVGESREQYF
J: TRBJ1-5; V: TRBV6-1; CDR3: CASRGTGSNQPQHF
J: TRBJ2-7; V: TRBV9; CDR3: CASSVEGVSYEQYF
J: TRBJ2-1; V: TRBV5-4; CDR3: CASSFSSGRAVEQFF
J: TRBJ1-3; V: TRBV28; CDR3: CASSLFGQGGGNTIYF
J: TRBJ2-1; V: TRBV2; CDR3: CASRAGTSVRGQFF
J: TRBJ1-2; V: TRBV5-4; CDR3: CASSEGGAQSYGYTF